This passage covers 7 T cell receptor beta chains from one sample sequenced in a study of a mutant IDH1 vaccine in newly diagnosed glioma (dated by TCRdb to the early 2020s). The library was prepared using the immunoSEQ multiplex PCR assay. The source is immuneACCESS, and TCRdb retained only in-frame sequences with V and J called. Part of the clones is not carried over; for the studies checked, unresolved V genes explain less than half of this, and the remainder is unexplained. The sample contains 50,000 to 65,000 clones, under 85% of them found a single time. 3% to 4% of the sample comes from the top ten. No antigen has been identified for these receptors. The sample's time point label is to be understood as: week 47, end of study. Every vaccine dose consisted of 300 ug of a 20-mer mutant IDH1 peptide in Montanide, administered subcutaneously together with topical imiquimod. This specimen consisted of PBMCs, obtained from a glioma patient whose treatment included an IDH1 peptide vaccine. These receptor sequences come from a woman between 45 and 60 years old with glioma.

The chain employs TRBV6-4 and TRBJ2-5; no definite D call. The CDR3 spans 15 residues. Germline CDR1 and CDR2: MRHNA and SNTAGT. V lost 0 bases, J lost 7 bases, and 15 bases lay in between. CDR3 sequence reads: CASSDSSDTSATQYF. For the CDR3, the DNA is TGTGCCAGCAGTGACTCCTCCGACACGTCAGCGACCCAGTACTTC.

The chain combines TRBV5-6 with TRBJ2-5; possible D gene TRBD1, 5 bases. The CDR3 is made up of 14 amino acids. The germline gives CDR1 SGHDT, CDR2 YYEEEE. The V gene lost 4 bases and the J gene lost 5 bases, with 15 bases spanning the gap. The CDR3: CASSAPRVGETQYF. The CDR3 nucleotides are TGTGCCAGCAGCGCACCCAGGGTCGGGGAGACCCAGTACTTC.

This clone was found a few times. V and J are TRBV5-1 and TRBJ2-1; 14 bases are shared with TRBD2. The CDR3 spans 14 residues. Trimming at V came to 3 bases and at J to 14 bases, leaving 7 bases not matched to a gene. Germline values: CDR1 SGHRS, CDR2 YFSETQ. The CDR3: CASSWLTSGGDEFF. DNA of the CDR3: TGCGCCAGCAGCTGGCTGACTAGCGGGGGGGACGAGTTCTTC.

CDR3 coding DNA: TGTGCCAGTAGTGATACAGGGGCAAGTTCACCCCTCCACTTT. This gives the protein CASSDTGASSPLHF. The rearrangement links TRBV19 to TRBJ1-6, with 7 bases matching TRBD1. The CDR3 is made up of 14 amino acids. The germline gives CDR1 LNHDA, CDR2 SQIVND (reference sequence). V was pared by 5 bases and J by 9 bases, with 7 bases of the junction left unmatched.

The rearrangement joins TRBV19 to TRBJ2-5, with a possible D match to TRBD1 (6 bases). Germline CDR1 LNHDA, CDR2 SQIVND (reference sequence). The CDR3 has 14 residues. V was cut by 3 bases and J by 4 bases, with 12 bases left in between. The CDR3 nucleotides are TGTGCCAGTAGTATGAGTCAGGGGTCAGAGACCCAGTACTTC. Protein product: CASSMSQGSETQYF.

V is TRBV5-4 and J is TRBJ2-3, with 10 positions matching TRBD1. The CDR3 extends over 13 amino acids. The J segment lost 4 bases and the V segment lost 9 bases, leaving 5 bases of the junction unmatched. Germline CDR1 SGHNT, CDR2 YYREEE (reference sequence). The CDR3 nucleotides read TGTGCCACCGGGACAGGGGAGGCAGATACGCAGTATTTT. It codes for CATGTGEADTQYF.

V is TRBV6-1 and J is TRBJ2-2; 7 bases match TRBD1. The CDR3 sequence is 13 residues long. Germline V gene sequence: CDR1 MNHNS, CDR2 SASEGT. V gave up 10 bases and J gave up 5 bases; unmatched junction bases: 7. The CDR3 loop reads CAIPRQGTGELFF. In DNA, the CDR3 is TGTGCCATCCCCAGACAGGGTACCGGGGAGCTGTTTTTT.